This passage covers 10 T cell receptor beta chains from one sample sequenced in a study of OX40 agonist ivuxolimab in advanced cancers. Some clones are missing from TCRdb's copy, which holds only in-frame ones; the method was immunoSEQ multiplex PCR. The data show tens of thousands of clones, approximately 94% seen once. Here the sequenced sample was CD4+ or CD8+ T cells sorted from blood, taken in a trial of the OX40 agonist ivuxolimab. The receptors here all came from an adult with an advanced solid tumor such as melanoma, head and neck, liver or kidney cancer.

The gene calls are TRBV7-2 and TRBJ2-2, with D unclear. The germline V gene encodes CDR1 SGHTA and CDR2 FQGNSA. The V end lost 0 bases, the J end lost 2 bases, and 13 bases lay between the germline ends. This CDR3 contains 17 residues. The CDR3 coding sequence is TGTGCCAGCAGCTTAGCTTTACCGGGCATAAACACCGGGGAGCTGTTTTTT. Its protein product is CASSLALPGINTGELFF.

This chain connects TRBV11-2 to TRBJ1-5, with D perhaps matching TRBD1 (5 bases). CDR1 SGHAT and CDR2 FQNNGV come from the germline V gene. Trimming removed 3 bases from V and 3 bases from J, with 9 bases in between. CDR3 length: 14 amino acids. CDR3 residues: CASSFGGTNQPQHF. The CDR3 coding sequence is TGTGCCAGCAGCTTCGGGGGGACCAATCAGCCCCAGCATTTT.

A remark on this clone: One end of the junction fails to match germline, which may point to a read error. The chain combines TRBV4-3 with TRBJ1-6; no reliable D call. CDR1 and CDR2 from the germline V gene are LGHNA and YSLEER. This CDR3 has 18 residues. This CDR3 is CASSQDEVSGAYGSALHF. The DNA of the CDR3 is TGCGCCAGCAGCCAAGATGAAGTCTCGGGAGCTTACGGTTCAGCCCTCCACTTT.

This chain links TRBV28 with TRBJ2-3; D might be TRBD1 (5 bases). The CDR3 sequence is 17 residues long. CDR1 and CDR2 (germline): MDHEN, SYDVKM. The V and J ends lost 5 bases and 3 bases respectively, with 21 bases between them. CDR3 DNA sequence: TGTGCCAGCAGTCCGAACCCTGCAGGGATGGGAACAGATACGCAGTATTTT. Protein: CASSPNPAGMGTDTQYF.

The chain links TRBV4-1 to TRBJ2-5; 7 nucleotides agree with TRBD2. The CDR3 length is 16 residues. CDR1 MGHRA and CDR2 YSYEKL come from the germline V gene. Germline trimming cut 1 base from V and 1 base from J; bases unmatched to any gene: 6. CDR3 sequence reads: CASSQVWLAVQETQYF. The CDR3 region has the DNA TGCGCCAGCAGCCAAGTATGGCTAGCGGTCCAAGAGACCCAGTACTTC.

This clone was detected once. J is TRBJ2-7 and V is TRBV13, with D perhaps TRBD2 (5 bases). The CDR3 sequence is 14 residues long. The germline V gene encodes CDR1 PRHDT and CDR2 FYEKMQ (reference sequence). V dropped 1 base and J dropped 0 bases, with 7 bases sitting between them. The CDR3 spells CASSLDGNSYEQYF. CDR3 nucleotides: TGTGCCAGCAGCTTAGACGGGAACTCCTACGAGCAGTACTTC.

V and J are TRBV6-1 and TRBJ2-7, with D possibly TRBD1 on 5 matching bases. The length of the CDR3 is 13 residues. Per the germline V gene, CDR1 is MNHNS and CDR2 is SASEGT. V lost 6 bases and J 0 bases, leaving 9 bases between the germline ends. CDR3 in amino acids: CASRDRTSYEQYF. For the CDR3, the DNA is TGTGCCAGCAGAGACAGAACCTCCTACGAGCAGTACTTC.

This sequence joins TRBV28 and TRBJ2-5; weak D call: TRBD1 (6 bases). Matching the DNA end better, TRBJ2-7 makes the J call doubtful. CDR3 length: 15 amino acids. Germline V gene data show CDR1 as MDHEN and CDR2 as SYDVKM. The CDR3 coding sequence is TGTGCCAGCAGTTTCCGTTCTCGGGACATATACGAGCAGTACTTC. It translates to CASSFRSRDIYEQYF.

The chain couples TRBV6-6 to TRBJ2-7, with 8 bases lining up with TRBD1. CDR3 length equals 16 residues. Germline CDR1 MNHNY, CDR2 SVGAGI (reference sequence). V lost 2 bases, J lost 0 bases, and 6 bases stayed unmatched. The CDR3 here is CASSYRDRPTSYEQYF. The CDR3 DNA follows: TGTGCCAGCAGTTACCGGGACAGGCCGACCTCCTACGAGCAGTACTTC.

This clone was counted between two and nine times. The V call is TRBV9, the J call TRBJ1-1; a weak D match, TRBD1 (6 bases). The CDR3 is 15 residues long. Germline V gene sequence: CDR1 SGDLS, CDR2 YYNGEE. V gave up 0 bases and J gave up 1 base, with 10 bases separating them. CDR3 coding DNA: TGTGCCAGCAGCGTAGCTAAGGACAGGAACACTGAAGCTTTCTTT. It yields the protein CASSVAKDRNTEAFF.